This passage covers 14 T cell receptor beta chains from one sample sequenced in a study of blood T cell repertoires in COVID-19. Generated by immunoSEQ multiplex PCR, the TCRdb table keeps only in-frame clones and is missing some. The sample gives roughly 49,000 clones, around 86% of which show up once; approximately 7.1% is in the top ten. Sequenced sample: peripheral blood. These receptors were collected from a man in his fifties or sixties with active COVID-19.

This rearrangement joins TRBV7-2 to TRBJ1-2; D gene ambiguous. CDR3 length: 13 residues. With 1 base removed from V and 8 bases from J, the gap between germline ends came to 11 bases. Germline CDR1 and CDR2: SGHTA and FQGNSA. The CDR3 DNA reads TGTGCCAGCAGCTTAGGTGGCAGTCCCGGCTACACCTTC. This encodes CASSLGGSPGYTF.

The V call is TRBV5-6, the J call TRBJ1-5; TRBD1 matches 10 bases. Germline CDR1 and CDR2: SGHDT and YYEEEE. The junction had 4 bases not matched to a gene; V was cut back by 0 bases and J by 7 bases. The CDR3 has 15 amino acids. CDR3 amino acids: CASSLAGTGAQPQHF. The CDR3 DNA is TGTGCCAGCAGCTTGGCCGGGACAGGGGCGCAGCCCCAGCATTTT. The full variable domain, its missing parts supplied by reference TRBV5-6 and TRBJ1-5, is DAGVTQSPTHLIKTRGQQVTLRCSPKSGHDTVSWYQQALGQGPQFIFQYYEEEERQRGNFPDRFSGHQFPNYSSELNVNALLLGDSALYLCASSLAGTGAQPQHFGDGTRLSIL.

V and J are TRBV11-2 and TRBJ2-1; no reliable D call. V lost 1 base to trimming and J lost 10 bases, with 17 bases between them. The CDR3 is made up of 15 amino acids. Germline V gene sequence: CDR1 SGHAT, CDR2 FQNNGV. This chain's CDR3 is CASSLGDRRRGEQFF. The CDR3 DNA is TGTGCCAGCAGCTTAGGTGATAGGCGTCGCGGAGAGCAGTTCTTC.

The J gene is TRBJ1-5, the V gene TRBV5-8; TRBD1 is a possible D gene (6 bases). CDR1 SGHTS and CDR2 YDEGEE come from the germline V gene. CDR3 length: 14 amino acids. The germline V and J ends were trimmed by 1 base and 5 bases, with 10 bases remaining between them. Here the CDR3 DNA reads TGTGCCAGCAGCTTGTGGGCAGGGGATCAGCCCCAGCATTTT. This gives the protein CASSLWAGDQPQHF.

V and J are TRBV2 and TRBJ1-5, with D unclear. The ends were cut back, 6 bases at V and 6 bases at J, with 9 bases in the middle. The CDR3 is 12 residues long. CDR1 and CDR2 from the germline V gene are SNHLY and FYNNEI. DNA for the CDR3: TGTGCCAGCAGGGGCGGGCTTCAGCCCCAGCATTTT. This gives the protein CASRGGLQPQHF.

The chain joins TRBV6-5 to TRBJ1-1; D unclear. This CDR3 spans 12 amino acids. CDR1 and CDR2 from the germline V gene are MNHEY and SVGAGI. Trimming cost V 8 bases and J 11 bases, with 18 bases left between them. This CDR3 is CASSTDVPGAFF. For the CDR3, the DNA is TGTGCCAGCTCAACCGACGTACCGGGGGCTTTCTTT.

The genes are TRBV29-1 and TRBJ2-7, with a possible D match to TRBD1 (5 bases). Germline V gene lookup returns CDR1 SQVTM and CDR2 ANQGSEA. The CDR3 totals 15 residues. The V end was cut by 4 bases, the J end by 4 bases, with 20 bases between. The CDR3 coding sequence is TGCAGCGTTGTCTCCAGCCAGGGCGCTCTGTACGAGCAGTACTTC. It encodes CSVVSSQGALYEQYF.

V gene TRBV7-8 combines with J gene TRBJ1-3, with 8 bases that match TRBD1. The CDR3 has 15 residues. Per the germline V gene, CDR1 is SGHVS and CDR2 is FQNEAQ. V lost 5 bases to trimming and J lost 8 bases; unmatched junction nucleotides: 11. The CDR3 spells CASSLRTGSLDTIYF. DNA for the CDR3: TGTGCCAGCAGCCTTAGGACAGGGAGTTTAGACACCATATATTTT.

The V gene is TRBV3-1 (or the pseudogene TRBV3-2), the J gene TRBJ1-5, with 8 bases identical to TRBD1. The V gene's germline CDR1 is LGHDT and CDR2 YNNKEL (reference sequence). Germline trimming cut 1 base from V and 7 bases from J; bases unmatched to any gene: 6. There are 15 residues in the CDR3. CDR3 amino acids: CASSQASGGRQPQHF. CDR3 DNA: TGTGCCAGCAGCCAAGCTTCAGGGGGCAGACAGCCCCAGCATTTT.

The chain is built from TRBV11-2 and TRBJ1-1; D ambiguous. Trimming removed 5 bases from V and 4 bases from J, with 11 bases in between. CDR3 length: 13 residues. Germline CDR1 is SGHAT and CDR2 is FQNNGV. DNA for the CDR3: TGTGCCAGCAGCCCCCGTTTATCCACTGAAGCTTTCTTT. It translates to CASSPRLSTEAFF. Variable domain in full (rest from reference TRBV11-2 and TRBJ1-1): EAGVAQSPRYKIIEKRQSVAFWCNPISGHATLYWYQQILGQGPKLLIQFQNNGVVDDSQLPKDRFSAERLKGVDSTLKIQPAKLEDSAVYLCASSPRLSTEAFFGQGTRLTVV.

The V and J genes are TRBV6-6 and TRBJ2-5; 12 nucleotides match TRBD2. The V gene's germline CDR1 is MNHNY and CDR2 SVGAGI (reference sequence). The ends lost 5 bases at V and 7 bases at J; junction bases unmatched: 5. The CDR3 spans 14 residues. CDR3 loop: CASSRLAGEGTQYF. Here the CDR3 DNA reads TGTGCCAGCAGTCGACTAGCGGGGGAGGGGACCCAGTACTTC.

For the CDR3, the DNA is TGTGCCAGCAGTCTGCGGGGGAACAATTCACCCCTCCACTTT. Encoded protein: CASSLRGNNSPLHF. The genes are TRBV3-1 (or the pseudogene TRBV3-2) and TRBJ1-6; a possible D gene is TRBD1 (5 bases). Per the germline V gene, CDR1 is LGHDT and CDR2 is YNNKEL (reference sequence). The CDR3 contains 14 residues. Trimming pared 6 bases from V and 7 bases from J, leaving 13 bases between.

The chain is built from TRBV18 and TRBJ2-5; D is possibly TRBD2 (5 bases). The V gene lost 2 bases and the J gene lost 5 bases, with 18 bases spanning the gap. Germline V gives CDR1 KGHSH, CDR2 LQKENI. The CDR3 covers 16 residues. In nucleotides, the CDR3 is TGTGCCAGCTCACCAAGAACAGCTGTACGAGGGGAGACCCAGTACTTC. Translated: CASSPRTAVRGETQYF. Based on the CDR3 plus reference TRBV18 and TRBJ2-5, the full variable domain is NAGVMQNPRHLVRRRGQEARLRCSPMKGHSHVYWYRQLPEEGLKFMVYLQKENIIDESGMPKERFSAEFPKEGPSILRIQQVVRGDSAAYFCASSPRTAVRGETQYFGPGTRLLVL.

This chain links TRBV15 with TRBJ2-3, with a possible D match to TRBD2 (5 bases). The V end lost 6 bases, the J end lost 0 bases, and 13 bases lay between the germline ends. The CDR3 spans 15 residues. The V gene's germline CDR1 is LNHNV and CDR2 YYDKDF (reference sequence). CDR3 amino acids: CATREGRSSTDTQYF. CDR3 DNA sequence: TGTGCCACCAGAGAGGGAAGGTCTAGCACAGATACGCAGTATTTT. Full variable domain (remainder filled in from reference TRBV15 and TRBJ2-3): DAMVIQNPRYQVTQFGKPVTLSCSQTLNHNVMYWYQQKSSQAPKLLFHYYDKDFNNEADTPDNFQSRRPNTSFCFLDIRSPGLGDTAMYLCATREGRSSTDTQYFGPGTRLTVL.